This TCR beta chain was identified in a study of CD8 T cells in Susac syndrome. The CDR3 extends over 13 amino acids. V lost 4 bases, J lost 0 bases, and 7 bases lay in between. Germline assignment: CDR1 MDHEN and CDR2 SYDVKM. Broader study findings: The authors acknowledged that their TCR sequencing and HLA analysis involved a relatively small number of individuals.

When the RNA was reverse transcribed, random hexamers were used with an input of about 0.5 to 1 ug. TCR beta CDR3 was amplified by immunoSEQ multiplex PCR. This amplification extended across 54 Vbeta and 13 Jbeta segments. A single record per CDR3 protein comes from TCRdb applying MiXCR to the immunoSEQ multiplex PCR reads. Among around 150,000 distinct CDR3 sequences listed, 94% were seen once. Notes on this clonotype: The target antigen is unknown.

This sequence was found in a human donor in good health. The sequenced sample consisted of CD8+ T cells from PBMCs. This rearrangement joins TRBV28 to TRBJ2-7, with TRBD1 as a possible D gene (5 bases). CDR3 residues: CASSWGFSYEQYF. CDR3 in DNA: TGTGCCAGCAGTTGGGGCTTCTCCTACGAGCAGTACTTC.